These 16 T cell receptor beta chains originate from one sample sequenced in a study of regulatory T cells in long-lasting Graves disease. Sequencing libraries for TCR beta were prepared with iRepertoire HTBI primers and Arm-PCR of CDR3 regions. TCRdb itself ran the multiplex PCR reads through MiXCR, one entry per CDR3 protein. The sample comprises 450,000 to 500,000 distinct CDR3 sequences, around 16% of which are singletons, and 9% to 15% rests with the top ten. Time point denoted: newly diagnosed GD, antithyroid drugs for less than 3 months. After RNA was extracted from PBMCs, the TCR library was made from it. This sample was also put to use in a study of T cells in Graves' hyperthyroidism and ophthalmopathy.

The sample consisted of peripheral blood mononuclear cells (PBMCs), taken at new diagnosis, from a patient treated with antithyroid drugs. These receptor sequences come from a man between 35 and 55 years old with Graves disease.

In its sample, this clonotype was seen many times. The V call is TRBV29-1, the J call TRBJ1-1; possible D gene TRBD1, 5 bases. Trimming removed 7 bases from V and 1 base from J, with 13 bases in between. CDR1 is SQVTM, CDR2 ANQGSEA, per germline. The CDR3 has 13 amino acids. This CDR3 reads CSGWTLENTEAFF. The CDR3 DNA reads TGCAGCGGGTGGACACTCGAGAACACTGAAGCTTTCTTT. Based on the CDR3 plus reference TRBV29-1 and TRBJ1-1, the full variable domain is SAVISQKPSRDICQRGTSLTIQCQVDSQVTMMFWYRQQPGQSLTLIATANQGSEATYESGFVIDKFPISRPNLTFSTLTVSNMSPEDSSIYLCSGWTLENTEAFFGQGTRLTVV.

This clonotype was observed many times. V is TRBV24-1 and J is TRBJ2-3, with D tentatively TRBD1 or TRBD2 (5 bases each). The CDR3 covers 16 residues. V lost 1 base and J lost 0, with 10 bases in between. The germline gives CDR1 KGHDR, CDR2 SFDVKD. In DNA, the CDR3 is TGTGCCACCAGTGATTTAGGGGACCCTAGCACAGATACGCAGTATTTT. Translation: CATSDLGDPSTDTQYF.

This clonotype appeared many times. This sequence joins TRBV2 and TRBJ2-4, with D perhaps TRBD1 (6 bases). Germline V gene lookup returns CDR1 SNHLY and CDR2 FYNNEI. The CDR3 is made up of 15 amino acids. V was trimmed by 4 bases and J by 7 bases, leaving 17 bases between them. This CDR3 reads CASSATGEPVNIQYF. CDR3 coding DNA: TGTGCCAGCAGTGCGACAGGTGAGCCGGTGAACATTCAGTACTTC. Using reference TRBV2 and TRBJ2-4 for the parts outside the CDR3, the full variable domain is EPEVTQTPSHQVTQMGQEVILRCVPISNHLYFYWYRQILGQKVEFLVSFYNNEISEKSEIFDDQFSVERPDGSNFTLKIRSTKLEDSAMYFCASSATGEPVNIQYFGAGTRLSVL.

This clonotype has at least ten counts. Germline is not matched at one junction end, which may reflect a read error. CDR3 residues: CASSLGRRGETQYF. Here the CDR3 DNA reads TGTGCTAGCAGCTTAGGGCGGAGGGGTGAGACCCAGTACTTC. This sequence joins TRBV7-7 and TRBJ2-5; a possible D gene is TRBD2 (6 bases). The CDR3 is 14 residues long. The germline V gene encodes CDR1 SSHAT and CDR2 FNYEAQ (reference sequence). Full variable domain (outside the CDR3, taken from reference TRBV7-7 and TRBJ2-5): GAGVSQSPRYKVTKRGQDVTLRCDPISSHATLYWYQQALGQGPEFLTYFNYEAQPDKSGLPSDRFSAERPEGSISTLTIQRTEQRDSAMYRCASSLGRRGETQYFGPGTRLLVL.

This chain connects TRBV20-1 to TRBJ1-1; weak D call: TRBD1 (5 bases). Trimming took off 5 bases at V and 5 bases at J, with 18 bases between the two ends. The CDR3 runs 14 residues. CDR1 and CDR2 from the germline V gene are DFQATT and SNEGSKA (reference sequence). The CDR3 nucleotides read TGCAGTGCTGAAGACGGGGCATTTAGGACTGAAGCTTTCTTT. Amino acids: CSAEDGAFRTEAFF.

There are many counts of this clonotype. The rearrangement links TRBV6-1 to TRBJ2-3; possibly TRBD1 for D (6 bases). CDR3 size: 16 residues. In germline, CDR1 is MNHNS, CDR2 SASEGT. V lost 7 bases, J lost 0 bases, and 17 bases lay in between. This CDR3 is CASTYPPGHSTDTQYF. The CDR3 coding sequence is TGTGCCAGCACATACCCACCGGGACATAGCACAGATACGCAGTATTTT.

This clonotype has a count of ten or more. The chain links TRBV7-9 to TRBJ2-1, with D unclear. CDR3 length: 14 amino acids. Germline values: CDR1 SEHNR, CDR2 FQNEAQ (reference sequence). Trimming took off 1 base at V and 1 base at J, with 5 bases between the two ends. The CDR3 reads CASSLVQSYNEQFF. CDR3 bases: TGTGCCAGCAGCTTAGTCCAATCCTACAATGAGCAGTTCTTC.

This clonotype was counted ten times or more. The V and J genes are TRBV12-3 or TRBV12-4 and TRBJ2-1; 9 bases fit TRBD2. The CDR3 length is 14 residues. Trimming at V came to 2 bases and at J to 16 bases, leaving 12 bases not matched to a gene. The CDR3 DNA reads TGTGCCAGCAGTTTACCCTCTAGCGGGATACGCGTTTTCTTC. It is translated as CASSLPSSGIRVFF.

The table lists this clonotype with many counts. V gene TRBV20-1 combines with J gene TRBJ2-2; 8 bases map to TRBD2. The CDR3 is 14 amino acids. Losses at the gene ends were 3 bases for V and 6 bases for J; bases not matched to a gene: 6. Germline V gene sequence: CDR1 DFQATT, CDR2 SNEGSKA (reference sequence). Here the CDR3 DNA reads TGCAGTGCTAGGCCCGGGAGGGCCGCCGGGGAGCTGTTTTTT. This sequence encodes CSARPGRAAGELFF.

This clonotype is a singleton in its sample. The chain is built from TRBV11-1 and TRBJ1-5, with 7 bases identical to TRBD1. CDR1 is SGHAT, CDR2 FQDESV, per germline (reference sequence). The CDR3 consists of 15 residues. V lost 6 bases, J lost 2 bases, and 7 bases stayed unmatched. The CDR3 here is CASSVGGTGNQPQHF. CDR3 nucleotide sequence: TGTGCCAGCAGTGTAGGAGGGACAGGCAATCAGCCCCAGCATTTT.

The sample holds many counts of this clonotype. J is TRBJ1-2 and V is TRBV3-1; 8 bases align to TRBD1. Germline trimming cut 2 bases from V and 7 bases from J; bases unmatched to any gene: 3. The CDR3 contains 13 residues. Germline CDR1 reads LGHDT; CDR2 reads YNNKEL (reference sequence). The CDR3 nucleotides read TGTGCCAGCAGCCAACAGGGGGCAAGTGGCTACACCTTC. This encodes CASSQQGASGYTF.

This clonotype showed up many times. The chain couples TRBV7-9 to TRBJ2-1, with D unclear. In germline, CDR1 is SEHNR, CDR2 FQNEAQ (reference sequence). V was clipped by 8 bases and J by 0 bases, with 14 bases between them. This CDR3 spans 15 amino acids. The CDR3 spells CASAGRADSYNEQFF. CDR3 coding DNA: TGTGCCAGCGCCGGCCGAGCTGACTCCTACAATGAGCAGTTCTTC. Full variable domain (remainder filled in from reference TRBV7-9 and TRBJ2-1): DTGVSQNPRHKITKRGQNVTFRCDPISEHNRLYWYRQTLGQGPEFLTYFQNEAQLEKSRLLSDRFSAERPKGSFSTLEIQRTEQGDSAMYLCASAGRADSYNEQFFGPGTRLTVL.

This clonotype has just a few counts. CDR3 sequence: CASRSLAGLFYEQYF. The CDR3 region has the DNA TGTGCCAGCAGGTCCCTAGCGGGCCTATTCTACGAGCAGTACTTC. V usage is TRBV27 and J usage is TRBJ2-7; 8 bases match TRBD2. Germline loops: CDR1 MNHEY, CDR2 SMNVEV (reference sequence). CDR3 size: 15 residues. The junction had 10 bases not matched to a gene; V was cut back by 6 bases and J by 3 bases.

This clonotype was seen ten or more times. At one of its ends the junction is not consistent with the germline gene, which may arise from a read error. The rearrangement joins TRBV7-8 to TRBJ2-1; D is perhaps TRBD2 (5 bases). The CDR3 totals 12 residues. The germline gives CDR1 SGHVS, CDR2 FQNEAQ. Written as DNA, the CDR3 is TGTGCCAGCAGCTTGGGGAGTAGCGTCGCGCTCTTC. It is translated as CASSLGSSVALF.

This clonotype was picked up many times. V gene TRBV20-1 combines with J gene TRBJ2-3, with 13 positions matching TRBD2. The CDR3 has 15 amino acids. J lost 5 bases, V lost 6 bases, and 8 bases had no gene match. Germline CDR1 reads DFQATT; CDR2 reads SNEGSKA (reference sequence). In DNA, the CDR3 is TGCAGTGCCCAGATTGGGACTAGCGGGGAAGATACGCAGTATTTT. Amino acid sequence: CSAQIGTSGEDTQYF.

This clonotype was seen ten or more times. The CDR3: CASSQDGLAGDTQYF. As DNA, the CDR3 is TGCGCCAGCAGCCAAGATGGACTAGCGGGGGATACGCAGTATTTT. The chain combines TRBV4-1 with TRBJ2-3; TRBD2 agrees at 12 bases. CDR3 length: 15 residues. V lost 0 bases, J lost 6 bases, and 1 base stayed unmatched. Looked up from germline, CDR1 is MGHRA and CDR2 is YSYEKL.